This T cell receptor (beta chain) was identified during a study of T cell responses to AZD1222 COVID-19 vaccine. Points from the study as a whole: Nearly half of spike-specific TCRs reportedly target variant regions that are unmutated in the B.1.351 and B.1.1.7 variants. Across the whole spike, CD4 TCRs peaked at regions 160-218 and 743-854. Repertoires were collected only later (after the peak T cell response had occurred).

V lost 2 bases and J lost 1; bases outside the gene matches: 11. The CDR3 has 17 amino acids. CDR1 and CDR2 from the germline V gene are SGDLS and YYNGEE. Here immunoSEQ multiplex PCR was the method, and the copy in TCRdb shows in-frame clones only, minus some. The data show under 200,000 clones, about nine tenths seen once. To note about this clone: Its cognate antigen is unknown.

The sequence derives from an adult in good health. The genes are TRBV9 and TRBJ1-1, with 7 bases that match TRBD1. Here the sequenced sample was peripheral blood, taken on day 0 of AZD1222 vaccination. CDR3 coding DNA: TGTGCCAGCAGCGTCATGCGACAGGGAAACGAGAACACTGAAGCTTTCTTT. Translating it yields CASSVMRQGNENTEAFF. Together with reference TRBV9 and TRBJ1-1, the CDR3 gives the full variable domain: DSGVTQTPKHLITATGQRVTLRCSPRSGDLSVYWYQQSLDQGLQFLIQYYNGEERAKGNILERFSAQQFPDLHSELNLSSLELGDSALYFCASSVMRQGNENTEAFFGQGTRLTVV.